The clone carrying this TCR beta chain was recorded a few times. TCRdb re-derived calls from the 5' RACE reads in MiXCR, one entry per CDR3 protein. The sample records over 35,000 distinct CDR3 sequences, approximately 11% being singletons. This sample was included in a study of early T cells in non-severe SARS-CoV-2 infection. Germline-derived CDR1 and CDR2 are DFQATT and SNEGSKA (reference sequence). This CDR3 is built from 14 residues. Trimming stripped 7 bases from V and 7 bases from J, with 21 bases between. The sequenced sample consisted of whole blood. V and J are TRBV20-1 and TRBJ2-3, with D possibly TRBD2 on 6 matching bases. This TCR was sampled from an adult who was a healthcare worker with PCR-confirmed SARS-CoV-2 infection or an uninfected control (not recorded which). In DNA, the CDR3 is TGCAGTGGCACTAGCAGCGGTAATGTAAATACGCAGTATTTT. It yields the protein CSGTSSGNVNTQYF.